Listed below are T cell receptor beta chains from one sample, sequenced in a study of metastatic and nonmetastatic thyroid tumors. MiXCR reprocessed the PCR reads for TCRdb. The data contain about 15,000 clones, 3.5% to 4.5% of them singletons. The sequenced sample was tumor tissue. These receptors were obtained from a female donor with papillary thyroid cancer or a benign thyroid nodule (not recorded which). Some clones in this sample may be carry-over from other donors' samples. CDR3s include the opening cysteine and the closing phenylalanine or tryptophan. Each record gives: CDR3 protein, CDR3 DNA, V gene, D gene, clone size, J gene. D genes are given only for firm matches. Size is omitted from some rows. Given values are once, few, many or a class for expanded clones.

CDR3 protein: CASNLGGGAVGELFF
CDR3 DNA: TGTGCCAGCAATCTGGGCGGGGGGGCCGTCGGGGAGCTGTTTTTT
V gene: TRBV12-3/TRBV12-4
D gene: TRBD2
clone size: few
J gene: TRBJ2-2

CDR3 protein: CASSLRGSGSLHEQYF
CDR3 DNA: TGTGCCAGCAGTCTCCGAGGAAGCGGGAGTCTCCACGAGCAGTACTTC
V gene: TRBV6-1
D gene: TRBD2
clone size: few
J gene: TRBJ2-7

CDR3 protein: CASTSGRGVDPRGTQYF
CDR3 DNA: TGTGCCAGCACCTCCGGAAGAGGGGTAGACCCCCGTGGGACCCAGTACTTC
V gene: TRBV28
D gene: .
clone size: medium-sized
J gene: TRBJ2-5

CDR3 protein: CASTTSGAGANVLTF
CDR3 DNA: TGTGCCAGCACGACCTCAGGGGCCGGGGCCAACGTCCTGACTTTC
V gene: TRBV12-3/TRBV12-4
D gene: .
clone size: many
J gene: TRBJ2-6

CDR3 protein: CASSPPESYNEQFF
CDR3 DNA: TGTGCCAGCAGCCCGCCCGAAAGCTACAATGAGCAGTTCTTC
V gene: TRBV7-2
D gene: .
clone size: few
J gene: TRBJ2-1

CDR3 protein: CASSNRDNYGYTF
CDR3 DNA: TGTGCCAGCAGTAACCGGGACAACTATGGCTACACCTTC
V gene: TRBV6-2/TRBV6-3
D gene: .
clone size: few
J gene: TRBJ1-2

CDR3 protein: CASREGTVYGYTF
CDR3 DNA: TGTGCCAGCCGTGAGGGGACAGTTTATGGCTACACCTTC
V gene: TRBV2
D gene: TRBD1
clone size: few
J gene: TRBJ1-2

CDR3 protein: CASTGQADTQYF
CDR3 DNA: TGTGCCAGCACGGGACAGGCAGATACGCAGTATTTT
V gene: TRBV6-1
D gene: TRBD1
clone size: .
J gene: TRBJ2-3

CDR3 protein: CASSEFGTDYNEQFF
CDR3 DNA: TGTGCCAGCAGTGAATTCGGGACAGATTACAATGAGCAGTTCTTC
V gene: TRBV6-1
D gene: TRBD1
clone size: few
J gene: TRBJ2-1

CDR3 protein: CASSLVWGRGYEQYF
CDR3 DNA: TGTGCCAGCAGCTTAGTTTGGGGTCGTGGCTACGAGCAGTACTTC
V gene: TRBV7-9
D gene: .
clone size: few
J gene: TRBJ2-7

CDR3 protein: CASNPTGGRTGELFF
CDR3 DNA: TGTGCCAGCAATCCAACAGGGGGCAGGACCGGGGAGCTGTTTTTT
V gene: TRBV6-1
D gene: TRBD1
clone size: .
J gene: TRBJ2-2

CDR3 protein: CASSLGSQGYTEAFF
CDR3 DNA: TGCGCCAGCAGCTTGGGGTCACAGGGGTACACTGAAGCTTTCTTT
V gene: TRBV5-1
D gene: TRBD1
clone size: once
J gene: TRBJ1-1

CDR3 protein: CASSRGASSYEQYF
CDR3 DNA: TGTGCCAGCAGTAGGGGCGCCAGCTCCTACGAGCAGTACTTC
V gene: TRBV6-2/TRBV6-3
D gene: .
clone size: .
J gene: TRBJ2-7

CDR3 protein: CASSGGSSGSYEQYF
CDR3 DNA: TGCGCCAGCAGTGGAGGGTCTAGCGGGTCCTACGAGCAGTACTTC
V gene: TRBV10-1
D gene: TRBD2
clone size: few
J gene: TRBJ2-7

CDR3 protein: CNLTEGYTDQFF
CDR3 DNA: TGCAACCTCACAGAAGGGTACACTGATCAGTTCTTC
V gene: TRBV29-1
D gene: .
clone size: .
J gene: TRBJ2-1

CDR3 protein: CASTTGATSTDTQYF
CDR3 DNA: TGTGCCAGCACCACTGGAGCGACTAGCACAGATACGCAGTATTTT
V gene: TRBV12-3/TRBV12-4
D gene: .
clone size: few
J gene: TRBJ2-3

CDR3 protein: CASSLLRDYNEQFF
CDR3 DNA: TGTGCCAGCAGTTTATTGAGGGACTACAATGAGCAGTTCTTC
V gene: TRBV28
D gene: .
clone size: few
J gene: TRBJ2-1

CDR3 protein: CASTTEAGGSPLHF
CDR3 DNA: TGTGCCAGCACGACAGAGGCAGGGGGTTCACCCCTCCACTTT
V gene: TRBV6-1
D gene: TRBD1
clone size: few
J gene: TRBJ1-6

CDR3 protein: CSAGQVSNQPQHF
CDR3 DNA: TGCAGTGCTGGACAGGTTAGCAATCAGCCCCAGCATTTT
V gene: TRBV20-1
D gene: TRBD1
clone size: .
J gene: TRBJ1-5

CDR3 protein: CASSQELRDEYEQYF
CDR3 DNA: TGCGCCAGCAGCCAAGAACTGAGGGATGAGTACGAGCAGTACTTC
V gene: TRBV4-1
D gene: .
clone size: medium-sized
J gene: TRBJ2-7

CDR3 protein: CASSSGSRGSGANVLTF
CDR3 DNA: TGTGCCAGCAGTTCTGGCTCGAGAGGCTCTGGGGCCAACGTCCTGACTTTC
V gene: TRBV6-5
D gene: .
clone size: few
J gene: TRBJ2-6

CDR3 protein: CASSYSTRGKYF
CDR3 DNA: TGTGCCAGCAGCTATTCGACCCGGGGCAAGTACTTC
V gene: TRBV2
D gene: .
clone size: .
J gene: TRBJ2-5

CDR3 protein: CASSPGYNEQFF
CDR3 DNA: TGTGCCAGCAGTCCAGGCTACAATGAGCAGTTCTTC
V gene: TRBV6-2/TRBV6-3
D gene: .
clone size: few
J gene: TRBJ2-1

CDR3 protein: CSAPKSGTGYDEQYF
CDR3 DNA: TGCAGTGCTCCTAAATCCGGGACAGGGTATGACGAGCAGTACTTC
V gene: TRBV20-1
D gene: TRBD1
clone size: few
J gene: TRBJ2-7

CDR3 protein: CSARDHGADTEAFF
CDR3 DNA: TGCAGTGCTAGAGACCACGGGGCGGACACTGAAGCTTTCTTT
V gene: TRBV20-1
D gene: .
clone size: .
J gene: TRBJ1-1

CDR3 protein: CASSLNRDTEQFF
CDR3 DNA: TGTGCTAGCAGCTTAAACCGGGACACCGAGCAGTTCTTC
V gene: TRBV7-7
D gene: .
clone size: few
J gene: TRBJ2-1

CDR3 protein: CASSLGLAGHYEQYF
CDR3 DNA: TGTGCCAGCAGTTTAGGCCTAGCGGGACACTACGAGCAGTACTTC
V gene: TRBV27
D gene: TRBD2
clone size: .
J gene: TRBJ2-7

CDR3 protein: CSVAPDSGTTDTQYF
CDR3 DNA: TGCAGCGTGGCCCCCGATAGCGGAACCACAGATACGCAGTATTTT
V gene: TRBV29-1
D gene: .
clone size: few
J gene: TRBJ2-3

CDR3 protein: CAWSSVNTGELFF
CDR3 DNA: TGTGCCTGGAGTTCGGTAAACACCGGGGAGCTGTTTTTT
V gene: TRBV30
D gene: .
clone size: .
J gene: TRBJ2-2

CDR3 protein: CASRTSDQETQYF
CDR3 DNA: TGCGCCAGCAGAACTAGCGACCAAGAGACCCAGTACTTC
V gene: TRBV5-1
D gene: TRBD2
clone size: few
J gene: TRBJ2-5

CDR3 protein: CASSDPETGTENTGELFF
CDR3 DNA: TGTGCCAGCAGTGACCCAGAAACCGGGACGGAGAACACCGGGGAGCTGTTTTTT
V gene: TRBV6-1
D gene: .
clone size: few
J gene: TRBJ2-2

CDR3 protein: CASRPGGTGEKLFF
CDR3 DNA: TGTGCCAGCAGGCCAGGGGGCACGGGCGAAAAACTGTTTTTT
V gene: TRBV6-1
D gene: TRBD1
clone size: .
J gene: TRBJ1-4

CDR3 protein: CASSLGGTGIYEQYF
CDR3 DNA: TGTGCCAGCAGCTTAGGCGGGACGGGGATCTACGAGCAGTACTTC
V gene: TRBV7-9
D gene: .
clone size: .
J gene: TRBJ2-7

CDR3 protein: CASSPGLYTEAFF
CDR3 DNA: TGTGCCAGCAGCCCGGGACTGTACACTGAAGCTTTCTTT
V gene: TRBV7-9
D gene: .
clone size: .
J gene: TRBJ1-1

CDR3 protein: CASSTEEGVSGANVLTF
CDR3 DNA: TGTGCCAGCAGTACCGAGGAGGGGGTATCTGGGGCCAACGTCCTGACTTTC
V gene: TRBV27
D gene: .
clone size: .
J gene: TRBJ2-6

CDR3 protein: CASSLQESAYEQYF
CDR3 DNA: TGTGCCAGCAGCTTACAAGAGTCCGCCTACGAGCAGTACTTC
V gene: TRBV7-9
D gene: .
clone size: few
J gene: TRBJ2-7

CDR3 protein: CASSLKWDYEYYEQYF
CDR3 DNA: TGTGCCAGCAGTTTAAAGTGGGACTACGAGTACTACGAGCAGTACTTC
V gene: TRBV27
D gene: TRBD2
clone size: .
J gene: TRBJ2-7

CDR3 protein: CASRGRGQGNQPQHF
CDR3 DNA: TGCGCCAGCAGAGGTAGGGGGCAGGGCAATCAGCCCCAGCATTTT
V gene: TRBV10-2
D gene: TRBD1
clone size: medium-sized
J gene: TRBJ1-5

CDR3 protein: CASSYSGGAMNTEAFF
CDR3 DNA: TGTGCCAGCAGTTACTCGGGAGGGGCAATGAACACTGAAGCTTTCTTT
V gene: TRBV6-2/TRBV6-3
D gene: .
clone size: .
J gene: TRBJ1-1

CDR3 protein: CASSIGDLGHYEQYF
CDR3 DNA: TGTGCCAGTAGTATAGGAGACCTGGGGCATTACGAGCAGTACTTC
V gene: TRBV19
D gene: .
clone size: .
J gene: TRBJ2-7

CDR3 protein: CASSDGQGAYSPLHF
CDR3 DNA: TGTGCCAGCAGTGACGGGCAGGGGGCATATTCACCCCTCCACTTT
V gene: TRBV2
D gene: TRBD1
clone size: few
J gene: TRBJ1-6

CDR3 protein: CASSLMRPGELFF
CDR3 DNA: TGTGCCAGCAGCTTAATGAGACCCGGGGAGCTGTTTTTT
V gene: TRBV7-3
D gene: .
clone size: .
J gene: TRBJ2-2

CDR3 protein: CASRDTGVNTGELFF
CDR3 DNA: TGTGCCAGCAGAGATACAGGGGTAAACACCGGGGAGCTGTTTTTT
V gene: TRBV6-1
D gene: TRBD1
clone size: many
J gene: TRBJ2-2

CDR3 protein: CASTLRSTADTQYF
CDR3 DNA: TGCGCCAGCACGTTGCGGTCTACGGCAGATACGCAGTATTTT
V gene: TRBV5-1
D gene: .
clone size: .
J gene: TRBJ2-3

CDR3 protein: CATSGRTGTITGELFF
CDR3 DNA: TGTGCCACCAGTGGCCGAACAGGGACAATCACCGGGGAGCTGTTTTTT
V gene: TRBV24-1
D gene: .
clone size: few
J gene: TRBJ2-2

CDR3 protein: CSADEGGDNQPQHF
CDR3 DNA: TGCAGTGCTGATGAAGGGGGCGACAATCAGCCCCAGCATTTT
V gene: TRBV20-1
D gene: TRBD1
clone size: .
J gene: TRBJ1-5

CDR3 protein: CASSLRSGRANEQFF
CDR3 DNA: TGTGCCAGCAGCTTAAGAAGCGGGAGGGCCAATGAGCAGTTCTTC
V gene: TRBV7-9
D gene: TRBD2
clone size: .
J gene: TRBJ2-1

CDR3 protein: CASQSAGGRTGELFF
CDR3 DNA: TGTGCCAGCCAATCGGCGGGGGGGCGCACCGGGGAGCTGTTTTTT
V gene: TRBV6-1
D gene: TRBD2
clone size: few
J gene: TRBJ2-2

CDR3 protein: CASSLPGHPSYSGNTIYF
CDR3 DNA: TGTGCCAGCAGTCTACCGGGACACCCGTCTTACTCTGGAAACACCATATATTTT
V gene: TRBV28
D gene: .
clone size: .
J gene: TRBJ1-3

CDR3 protein: CASTRDQYYGYTF
CDR3 DNA: TGTGCCAGCACGCGGGACCAATACTATGGCTACACCTTC
V gene: TRBV6-1
D gene: .
clone size: .
J gene: TRBJ1-2

CDR3 protein: CASSYRGPYNEQFF
CDR3 DNA: TGTGCCAGCAGCTACCGGGGCCCATACAATGAGCAGTTCTTC
V gene: TRBV7-2
D gene: .
clone size: .
J gene: TRBJ2-1

CDR3 protein: CASSLALPANEQYF
CDR3 DNA: TGTGCCAGCAGCTTAGCGCTTCCTGCTAACGAGCAGTACTTC
V gene: TRBV7-9
D gene: .
clone size: .
J gene: TRBJ2-7

CDR3 protein: CASSGGLAGGPGNNEQFF
CDR3 DNA: TGCGCCAGCAGTGGGGGTTTAGCGGGAGGGCCAGGGAACAATGAGCAGTTCTTC
V gene: TRBV10-1
D gene: TRBD2
clone size: many
J gene: TRBJ2-1

CDR3 protein: CASSMDRGTEAFF
CDR3 DNA: TGTGCCAGTAGTATGGACAGGGGGACTGAAGCTTTCTTT
V gene: TRBV19
D gene: TRBD1
clone size: .
J gene: TRBJ1-1